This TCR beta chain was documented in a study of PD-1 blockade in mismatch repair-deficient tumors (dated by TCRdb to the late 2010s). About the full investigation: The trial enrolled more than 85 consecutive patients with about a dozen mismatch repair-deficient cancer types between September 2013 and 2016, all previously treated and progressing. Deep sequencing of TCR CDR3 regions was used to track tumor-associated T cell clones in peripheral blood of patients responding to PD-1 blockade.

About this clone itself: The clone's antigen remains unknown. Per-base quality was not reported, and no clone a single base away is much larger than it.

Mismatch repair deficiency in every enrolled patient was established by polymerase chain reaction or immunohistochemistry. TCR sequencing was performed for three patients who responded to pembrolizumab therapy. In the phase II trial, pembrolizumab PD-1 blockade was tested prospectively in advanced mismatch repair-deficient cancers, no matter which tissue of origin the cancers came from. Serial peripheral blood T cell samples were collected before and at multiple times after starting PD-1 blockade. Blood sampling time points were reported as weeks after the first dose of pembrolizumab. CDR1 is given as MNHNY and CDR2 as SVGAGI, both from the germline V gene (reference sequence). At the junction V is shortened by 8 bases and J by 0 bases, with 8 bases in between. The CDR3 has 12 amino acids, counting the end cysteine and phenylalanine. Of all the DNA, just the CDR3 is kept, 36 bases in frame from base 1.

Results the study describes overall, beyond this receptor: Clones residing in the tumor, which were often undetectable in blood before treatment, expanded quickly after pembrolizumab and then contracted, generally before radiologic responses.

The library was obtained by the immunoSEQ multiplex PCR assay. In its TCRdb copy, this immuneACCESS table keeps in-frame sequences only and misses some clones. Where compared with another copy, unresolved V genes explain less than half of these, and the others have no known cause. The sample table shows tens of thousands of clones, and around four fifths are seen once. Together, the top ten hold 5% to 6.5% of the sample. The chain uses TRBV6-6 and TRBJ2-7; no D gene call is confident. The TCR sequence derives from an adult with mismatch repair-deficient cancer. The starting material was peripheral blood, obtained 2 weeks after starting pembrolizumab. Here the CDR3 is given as CASGGGSYEQYF. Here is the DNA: TGTGCCAGCGGTGGCGGCTCCTACGAGCAGTACTTC.